Sequencing of this T cell receptor beta chain was carried out in a study of beta chain features in type 1 diabetes. Across the whole study: The number of sorted cells examined across all samples was some 100 million.

In germline, CDR1 is SGHDN, CDR2 FVKESK. V shed 4 bases and J shed 7 bases, with 20 bases lying between them. CDR3 size: 15 residues. Expressed TCRB transcripts were sequenced, since all the RNA that had been isolated was reverse transcribed. The average output of naive, central memory and regulatory T cell samples was several million reads. The assay was immunoSEQ multiplex PCR, and TCRdb's table has in-frame clones only and misses some. Of nearly 250,000 clones in the sample, 68% were seen once. This clone has only one observation. Its matching antigen is unknown. Overall study results and limits: When Type 1 diabetes patients were examined, their TCRB CDR3s proved moderately but significantly shorter in all four CD4+ subsets. The naive, central memory and Treg TCRB repertoires showed an apparent similarity that was greater among patients than among healthy donors.

The sequencing input was naive CD4+ T cells from blood. The sequence was obtained from a man aged 25-40 years in good health. V is TRBV14 and J is TRBJ2-7; D uncertain. The CDR3 here is CASSREDRPGQEQYF. CDR3 DNA sequence: TGTGCCAGCAGCCGAGAGGACCGCCCAGGCCAAGAGCAGTACTTC.